This note documents a single TCR beta chain sequence. Its specificity is unknown. The sample is drawn from a study of cytomegalovirus exposure and HLA in healthy donors. Study-wide points: In an earlier analysis, about 87% or about 30%: the productive usage of most TCR beta V segments. It emerged from a later analysis that several of the most significant clusters appeared to be linked to common viral pathogens.

PCR was performed using 60 Vbeta and 13 Jbeta primers. TCRdb keeps only in-frame clones here, not all; method: immunoSEQ multiplex PCR. The data include fewer than 200,000 clones; the top ten clones carry over 1%. Germline V gene data show CDR1 as SGHDN and CDR2 as FVKESK. V was clipped by 4 bases and J by 0 bases; unmatched bases: 11. CDR3 size: 19 residues. V and J are TRBV14 and TRBJ2-4; 11 bases fit TRBD2. This receptor was taken from a woman aged 55-70 years in good health and CMV-seronegative. The sequenced material came from PBMCs. This chain's CDR3 is CASSLQAGTSGSAKNIQYF. CDR3 nucleotides: TGTGCCAGCAGCCTTCAAGCCGGGACTAGCGGATCAGCCAAAAACATTCAGTACTTC.